Listed below are T cell receptor beta chains from one sample, sequenced in a study of Graves' ophthalmopathy and Graves' hyperthyroidism. TCRdb independently ran MiXCR on the multiplex PCR reads; one entry per CDR3 protein. The repertoire holds about 700,000 distinct CDR3 sequences, with approximately 40% as singletons. Source material: peripheral blood. These receptors were obtained from an adult man with Graves' ophthalmopathy. Both conserved end residues are part of each CDR3. D genes are given only for firm matches. Clone size is not always given. Where it is, it says once, few, many or a class for expanded clones.

>TRBV11-1|.|TRBJ1-1|TRBD1
CASSPGRGRISEAFF
TGTGCCAGCAGCCCCGGCAGGGGGCGCATCTCTGAAGCTTTCTTT
>TRBV7-9|many|TRBJ1-2|TRBD1
CASSLGTASNYGYTF
TGTGCCAGCAGCCTCGGGACAGCCTCTAACTATGGCTACACCTTC
>TRBV5-1|.|TRBJ2-6|.
CASSSGRGRGPQGANVLTF
TGCGCCAGCAGCTCTGGGAGGGGCCGGGGGCCTCAGGGGGCCAACGTCCTGACTTTC
>TRBV29-1|many|TRBJ1-1|TRBD1
CSVYDRATEAFF
TGCAGCGTTTATGACAGGGCCACTGAAGCTTTCTTT
>TRBV5-8|.|TRBJ1-6|.
CASTIGGGVVYNSPLHF
TGTGCCAGCACCATCGGGGGAGGGGTCGTCTATAATTCACCCCTCCACTTT
>TRBV7-8|.|TRBJ1-6|TRBD1
CASGTGPSPLHF
TGTGCCAGCGGGACAGGGCCTTCACCCCTCCACTTT
>TRBV19|many|TRBJ2-6|TRBD1
CASSIGTGTGANVLTF
TGTGCCAGTAGTATCGGGACAGGGACTGGGGCCAACGTCCTGACTTTC
>TRBV10-2|few|TRBJ1-6|TRBD1
CASSRGPGQGDSPLHF
TGTGCCAGCAGCCGAGGACCGGGACAGGGGGATTCACCCCTCCACTTT
>TRBV25-1|.|TRBJ2-2|TRBD2
CASSASGTSGRSNTGELFF
TGTGCCAGCAGTGCGTCCGGGACTAGCGGGCGGTCGAACACCGGGGAGCTGTTTTTT
>TRBV25-1|once|TRBJ2-2|.
CASVSRETGELFF
TGTGCCAGCGTTTCCAGGGAGACCGGGGAGCTGTTTTTT
>TRBV20-1|.|TRBJ1-2|.
CSARDTGSGYTF
TGCAGTGCTAGAGATACAGGGAGTGGCTACACCTTC
>TRBV11-1|few|TRBJ1-1|.
CASSKSRLGNTEAFF
TGTGCCAGCAGCAAATCCAGGCTGGGGAACACTGAAGCTTTCTTT
>TRBV7-2|.|TRBJ2-5|.
CASSLAGSRQGTQYF
TGTGCCAGCAGCTTAGCGGGGTCTCGGCAAGGGACCCAGTACTTC
>TRBV10-3|many|TRBJ1-1|TRBD1
CAISLRGLNTEAFF
TGTGCCATCAGTCTCAGGGGGCTAAACACTGAAGCTTTCTTT
>TRBV20-1|.|TRBJ2-7|.
CSAGRGGSSEQYF
TGCAGTGCTGGCAGGGGGGGGTCGAGCGAGCAGTACTTC
>TRBV20-1|many|TRBJ2-5|.
CSARYNQETQYF
TGCAGTGCTAGATACAACCAAGAGACCCAGTACTTC
>TRBV5-6|.|TRBJ2-7|.
CASSLDRISYEQYF
TGTGCCAGCAGCTTGGACCGGATCTCCTACGAGCAGTACTTC
>TRBV6-5|.|TRBJ1-5|TRBD1
CASSVSRTGRQPQHF
TGTGCCAGCAGTGTAAGCCGGACAGGGAGGCAGCCCCAGCATTTT
>TRBV19|few|TRBJ2-5|TRBD1
CASSGGQGFGETQYF
TGTGCCAGTAGTGGGGGACAGGGTTTCGGAGAGACCCAGTACTTC
>TRBV19|.|TRBJ2-7|TRBD1
CASSHDRATGAYEQYF
TGTGCCAGTAGTCACGACAGGGCAACTGGGGCCTACGAGCAGTACTTC
>TRBV7-9|many|TRBJ2-5|.
CASSFRGPETQYF
TGTGCCAGCAGCTTCAGGGGTCCGGAGACCCAGTACTTC
>TRBV7-9|many|TRBJ1-1|.
CASSLEQVATEAFF
TGTGCCAGCAGCTTAGAACAGGTAGCCACTGAAGCTTTCTTT
>TRBV29-1|many|TRBJ1-4|.
CSVEVGTTDEKLFF
TGCAGCGTTGAAGTGGGGACAACCGATGAAAAACTGTTTTTT
>TRBV24-1|.|TRBJ1-5|TRBD1
CATSQGAVESQPQHF
TGTGCCACCAGTCAGGGGGCGGTGGAAAGCCAGCCCCAGCATTTT
>TRBV19|few|TRBJ1-1|.
CASSIPRDQAFF
TGTGCCAGTAGTATCCCCAGGGACCAAGCTTTCTTT
>TRBV20-1|many|TRBJ2-7|TRBD2
CSARGLAGSSYEQYF
TGCAGTGCTAGAGGACTAGCGGGTTCTTCCTACGAGCAGTACTTC
>TRBV19|few|TRBJ1-1|.
CASSIRLMNTEAFF
TGTGCCAGTAGTATCCGGCTGATGAACACTGAAGCTTTCTTT
>TRBV7-2|few|TRBJ2-7|TRBD2
CASSLENSGSPLGEQYF
TGTGCCAGCAGCTTAGAAAACAGCGGGAGCCCACTCGGGGAGCAGTACTTC
>TRBV10-3|.|TRBJ1-5|TRBD1
CASSEGTGLPQHF
TGTGCCAGCAGTGAAGGGACAGGTCTTCCCCAGCATTTT
>TRBV20-1|.|TRBJ2-7|.
CSARDVGLRYEQYF
TGCAGTGCTAGAGATGTGGGGCTTCGCTACGAGCAGTACTTC
>TRBV19|.|TRBJ1-2|TRBD1
CASSARLGQGNYGYTF
TGTGCCAGTAGTGCCCGACTGGGACAGGGGAACTATGGCTACACCTTC
>TRBV7-2|few|TRBJ1-6|.
CASSYHGKSSYNSPLHF
TGTGCCAGCAGTTACCACGGGAAGAGCTCCTATAATTCACCCCTCCACTTT
>TRBV2|many|TRBJ1-5|.
CASRGTSGANQPQHF
TGTGCCAGCAGGGGGACATCAGGGGCCAATCAGCCCCAGCATTTT
>TRBV6-2/TRBV6-3|.|TRBJ1-4|.
CTSSYSTEGSLFF
TGTACCAGCAGTTACTCGACCGAAGGTAGTCTGTTTTTT
>TRBV11-1|.|TRBJ1-4|.
CASSVEAGSNEKLFF
TGTGCCAGCAGCGTTGAGGCAGGGTCTAATGAAAAACTGTTTTTT
>TRBV29-1|.|TRBJ2-5|TRBD2
CSASSSGGRGETQYF
TGCAGCGCCAGCAGCTCAGGCGGGAGAGGGGAGACCCAGTACTTC
>TRBV19|.|TRBJ1-2|.
CASSIGKQGAQNAYGYTF
TGTGCCAGTAGTATAGGGAAGCAAGGGGCGCAAAATGCCTATGGCTACACCTTC
>TRBV7-9|many|TRBJ2-2|.
CASSVLALGGELFF
TGTGCCAGCAGCGTACTAGCTTTGGGCGGGGAGCTGTTTTTT
>TRBV6-1|.|TRBJ1-5|TRBD1
CASRGGPGTGRQPQHF
TGTGCCAGCAGGGGAGGCCCTGGGACAGGACGCCAGCCCCAGCATTTT
>TRBV7-2|many|TRBJ1-6|.
CASSHNSPLHF
TGTGCCAGCAGCCATAATTCACCCCTCCACTTT
>TRBV2|.|TRBJ2-7|.
CASSSTTRDPTYEQYF
TGTGCCAGCAGTTCGACCACCCGGGACCCAACCTACGAGCAGTACTTC
>TRBV29-1|.|TRBJ1-1|.
CNPDRVRNTEAFF
TGCAACCCCGACCGAGTACGGAACACTGAAGCTTTCTTT
>TRBV6-5|few|TRBJ2-5|.
CASIPGSGTQETQYF
TGTGCCAGCATTCCGGGTAGCGGAACTCAAGAGACCCAGTACTTC
>TRBV19|.|TRBJ1-1|.
CASSPTPVGSTEAFF
TGTGCCAGTAGTCCTACACCGGTAGGTAGCACTGAAGCTTTCTTT
>TRBV12-3/TRBV12-4|.|TRBJ2-7|.
CASRQSNYEQYF
TGTGCCAGCCGACAGAGTAACTACGAGCAGTACTTC
>TRBV7-9|few|TRBJ2-7|TRBD2
CASSPRTSGAPEQYF
TGTGCCAGCAGCCCGCGGACTAGCGGGGCCCCCGAGCAGTACTTC
>TRBV29-1|.|TRBJ1-2|.
CACPDRSNYGYTF
TGTGCCTGCCCGGACAGATCTAACTATGGCTACACCTTC
>TRBV4-1|few|TRBJ2-7|.
CASSQDQGTALPYF
TGCGCCAGCAGCCAAGATCAAGGAACAGCCCTTCCGTACTTC
>TRBV29-1|many|TRBJ1-2|TRBD1
CSVGQGAHYGYTF
TGCAGCGTCGGACAGGGGGCACACTATGGCTACACCTTC
>TRBV20-1|.|TRBJ1-5|.
CSARDPRVNQPQHF
TGCAGTGCTAGAGATCCCAGGGTCAATCAGCCCCAGCATTTT
>TRBV25-1|.|TRBJ2-6|.
CASSEGGTVSNTEAF
TGTGCCAGCAGTGAAGGGGGGACAGTGAGTAACACTGAAGCTTTC
>TRBV24-1|.|TRBJ1-5|.
CASREGQGPQPQHF
TGTGCCAGCAGAGAAGGGCAGGGTCCGCAGCCCCAGCATTTT
>TRBV12-3/TRBV12-4|many|TRBJ1-1|TRBD1
CASSFGTGETEAFF
TGTGCCAGCAGTTTCGGGACAGGGGAGACTGAAGCTTTCTTT
>TRBV24-1|.|TRBJ1-5|.
CATSDWDFKTQHF
TGTGCCACCAGTGACTGGGACTTCAAGACCCAGCATTTT
>TRBV7-9|once|TRBJ2-7|TRBD1
CASSFHRDSTSYEQYF
TGTGCCAGCAGCTTCCATCGGGACAGCACCTCCTACGAGCAGTACTTC
>TRBV24-1|many|TRBJ1-1|.
CATSDAGANTEAFF
TGTGCCACCAGTGATGCAGGGGCGAACACTGAAGCTTTCTTT
>TRBV10-3|few|TRBJ2-7|.
CASSFRGVDYEQYF
TGTGCCAGCAGTTTCCGAGGTGTGGACTACGAGCAGTACTTC
>TRBV29-1|.|TRBJ2-7|.
CAWSVRRRSYEQYF
TGTGCCTGGAGTGTCCGGCGGCGGTCCTACGAGCAGTACTTC
>TRBV29-1|few|TRBJ1-3|.
CSVNQGDYGYTIYF
TGCAGCGTTAATCAGGGAGACTATGGCTACACCATATATTTT
>TRBV7-9|few|TRBJ2-7|TRBD1
CASRMRTGANEQYF
TGTGCCAGCAGGATGAGGACAGGGGCTAACGAGCAGTACTTC